The 25 T cell receptor beta chains reported below all come from one sample, sequenced in a study of identical twins. In TCRdb, the 5' RACE reads were re-called with MiXCR into one record per CDR3 protein. This table has some 630,000 distinct CDR3 sequences, about 7% appearing once. This sample also appeared in a second study, on yellow fever vaccine responses in identical twins.

Sequencing input: PBMCs. These receptors all come from a woman aged 18-29 years in good health.

The chain uses TRBV6-6 and TRBJ2-7, with TRBD1 identical over 8 bases. The CDR3 sequence is 13 residues long. The trim removed 5 bases at V and 7 bases at J, leaving 7 bases unmatched. Germline V gene lookup returns CDR1 MNHNY and CDR2 SVGAGI (reference sequence). CDR3 nucleotides: TGTGCCAGCAGTCCGGGACAGGCGGGTGAGCAGTACTTC. Protein product: CASSPGQAGEQYF.

This clonotype showed up just a few times. This chain joins TRBV11-2 and TRBJ1-1; D uncertain. The CDR3 contains 13 residues. The germline V and J ends were trimmed by 0 bases and 11 bases, with 13 bases remaining between them. CDR1 is SGHAT and CDR2 is FQNNGV in the germline V gene. CDR3 sequence reads: CASSLDDGERAFF. The CDR3 coding sequence is TGTGCCAGCAGCTTAGATGACGGGGAAAGGGCTTTCTTT.

This clonotype was picked up many times. V gene TRBV14 combines with J gene TRBJ1-6; D gene unclear. Germline-derived CDR1 and CDR2 are SGHDN and FVKESK. CDR3 length: 14 residues. V lost 3 bases to trimming and J lost 6 bases, with 9 bases between them. As DNA, the CDR3 is TGTGCCAGCAGCCAGCCACCCAGTAATTCACCCCTCCACTTT. It specifies CASSQPPSNSPLHF.

This clonotype occurred many times. V and J are TRBV5-1 and TRBJ2-1; tentative D call: TRBD2 (6 bases). Per germline, CDR1 SGHRS and CDR2 YFSETQ. V lost 0 bases and J 4 bases, leaving 23 bases between the germline ends. The CDR3 runs to 19 residues. CDR3 bases: TGCGCCAGCAGCTTGGAGTCTTTTTTAGGGGCGGGATTATACAATGAGCAGTTCTTC. Amino acid sequence: CASSLESFLGAGLYNEQFF.

This clonotype was observed at least ten times. The rearrangement joins TRBV15 to TRBJ1-1, with 9 bases matching TRBD1. J lost 1 base, V lost 0 bases, and 15 bases had no gene match. This CDR3 region has 20 residues. From germline, CDR1 is LNHNV and CDR2 YYDKDF (reference sequence). The CDR3 is CATSRETTRTLGQGNTEAFF. The CDR3 nucleotides are TGTGCCACCAGCAGAGAGACCACACGAACGCTGGGACAGGGGAACACTGAAGCTTTCTTT.

The V call is TRBV21-1, the J call TRBJ2-7. TRBV21-1 is annotated as a pseudogene. This CDR3 is 12 amino acids long. The CDR3 loop is CASSTTYYEQYF. In DNA, the CDR3 is TGTGCCAGCAGTACGACGTACTACGAGCAGTACTTC.

There are a few counts of this clonotype. The chain is built from TRBV25-1 and TRBJ1-2; a possible D gene is TRBD1 (5 bases). The V end lost 1 base, the J end lost 4 bases, and 10 bases lay between the germline ends. The CDR3 sequence is 14 residues long. Germline V gives CDR1 MGHDK, CDR2 SYGVNS. CDR3 nucleotides: TGTGCCAGCAGTGAATCCAGGGAAGCCTATGGCTACACCTTC. Protein sequence: CASSESREAYGYTF.

This clonotype was observed at least ten times. CDR3 protein: CASSSTGVGYTF. CDR3 nucleotide sequence: TGTGCCAGCAGCTCCACCGGGGTCGGCTACACCTTC. The V gene is TRBV7-2, the J gene TRBJ1-2, with D uncertain. Looked up from germline, CDR1 is SGHTA and CDR2 is FQGNSA. The V and J ends lost 4 bases and 8 bases respectively, with 11 bases between them. This CDR3 region has 12 residues.

This clonotype has ten or more counts. The chain couples TRBV12-3 or TRBV12-4 to TRBJ1-1; D gene uncertain. The V gene lost 5 bases and the J gene lost 1 base, with 11 bases spanning the gap. This CDR3 has 14 amino acids. The CDR3 sequence: CASSVGSWNTEAFF. CDR3 sequence (DNA): TGTGCCAGCAGTGTTGGCAGCTGGAACACTGAAGCTTTCTTT.

This clonotype has more than one count but fewer than ten. The genes are TRBV20-1 and TRBJ1-3; no firm D call. Between the trimmed V and J ends, which lost 6 bases and 0 bases, there was a span of 6 bases. The CDR3 runs 12 residues. CDR1 DFQATT and CDR2 SNEGSKA come from the germline V gene (reference sequence). CDR3 region: CSAPNSGNTIYF. The DNA for the CDR3 is TGCAGTGCACCTAACTCTGGAAACACCATATATTTT.

In this sample, this clonotype turned up many times. This chain links TRBV13 with TRBJ2-1; 14 bases fit TRBD2. The germline gives CDR1 PRHDT, CDR2 FYEKMQ (reference sequence). This CDR3 is 16 amino acids long. V shed 5 bases and J 5 bases; nucleotides not matched to a gene: 5. The CDR3 coding sequence is TGTGCCAGCAGCCCATCGGGACTAGCGGGAGACAATGAGCAGTTCTTC. Protein product: CASSPSGLAGDNEQFF.

This clonotype was counted between two and nine times. The chain couples TRBV27 to TRBJ1-4; TRBD1 is a possible D gene (5 bases). Per the germline V gene, CDR1 is MNHEY and CDR2 is SMNVEV (reference sequence). The CDR3 runs 15 residues. V lost 2 bases and J 8 bases, leaving 15 bases between the germline ends. The CDR3 is CASSLTQTVQEKLFF. Written as DNA, the CDR3 is TGTGCCAGCAGTTTAACCCAGACAGTACAGGAAAAACTGTTTTTT.

The V and J genes are TRBV10-3 and TRBJ1-2; 10 bases line up with TRBD1. There are 13 residues in the CDR3. Germline V CDR1 and CDR2: ENHRY, SYGVKD. Trimming removed 7 bases from V and 6 bases from J; junction bases left unmatched: 5. The CDR3 DNA reads TGTGCCATCACCACGACAGGGGGCGATGGCTACACCTTC. Residues: CAITTTGGDGYTF.

This clonotype was observed a handful of times. This chain links TRBV5-4 with TRBJ2-1, with D perhaps given as TRBD1 or TRBD2 (5 bases each). V was cut by 4 bases and J by 6 bases, with 14 bases left in between. CDR1 is SGHNT and CDR2 is YYREEE in the germline V gene (reference sequence). There are 14 residues in the CDR3. CDR3 sequence: CASSATGARNEQFF. The CDR3 nucleotides are TGTGCCAGCAGCGCTACCGGGGCCCGCAATGAGCAGTTCTTC.

This clonotype was counted ten times or more. This sequence joins TRBV3-1 and TRBJ1-2; D uncertain. Deletions cut 4 bases from V and 5 bases from J, with 11 bases between. The CDR3 spans 13 residues. The germline V gene has CDR1 LGHDT and CDR2 YNNKEL (reference sequence). CDR3 bases: TGTGCCAGCAGCCCCCCCGGTTGGTATGGCTACACCTTC. This sequence encodes CASSPPGWYGYTF.

Ten or more counts support this clonotype. The chain uses TRBV20-1 and TRBJ2-1, with a tentative D call TRBD2 (6 bases). Trimming cost V 1 base and J 2 bases, with 9 bases left between them. The CDR3 has 14 amino acids. CDR1 and CDR2 from the germline V gene are DFQATT and SNEGSKA (reference sequence). CDR3 amino acids: CSARGGEAYNEQFF. CDR3 DNA: TGCAGTGCTAGAGGGGGGGAGGCCTACAATGAGCAGTTCTTC.

This clonotype came up a few times. The rearrangement links TRBV7-8 to TRBJ2-1; TRBD2 agrees at 8 bases. Trimming removed 5 bases from V and 9 bases from J; junction bases left unmatched: 9. The germline V gene encodes CDR1 SGHVS and CDR2 FQNEAQ. This CDR3 spans 14 amino acids. CDR3 in amino acids: CASSREAGVFEQFF. In DNA, the CDR3 is TGTGCCAGCAGCCGAGAAGCGGGAGTGTTTGAGCAGTTCTTC.

The V and J genes are TRBV7-2 and TRBJ2-5; TRBD2 agrees at 8 bases. Germline V CDR1 and CDR2: SGHTA, FQGNSA. This CDR3 is built from 16 residues. The V gene end was trimmed by 1 base and the J gene end by 2 bases; junction bases not matched to a gene: 6. The CDR3 loop is CASSLVSGSPQETQYF. The CDR3 nucleotides read TGTGCCAGCAGCTTAGTAAGCGGGAGCCCGCAAGAGACCCAGTACTTC. Full variable domain (outside the CDR3, taken from reference TRBV7-2 and TRBJ2-5): GAGVSQSPSNKVTEKGKDVELRCDPISGHTALYWYRQSLGQGLEFLIYFQGNSAPDKSGLPSDRFSAERTGGSVSTLTIQRTQQEDSAVYLCASSLVSGSPQETQYFGPGTRLLVL.

This clonotype has a count of ten or more. The V and J genes are TRBV12-3 or TRBV12-4 and TRBJ2-1; 9 bases align to TRBD1. This CDR3 region has 14 residues. The ends lost 9 bases at V and 6 bases at J; junction bases unmatched: 9. CDR3 in amino acids: CASLPGQGSNEQFF. The CDR3 coding sequence is TGTGCCAGTCTACCGGGACAGGGCTCCAATGAGCAGTTCTTC.

The CDR3 spells CASQRPIFSYEQYF. CDR3 DNA: TGTGCCAGCCAACGGCCAATCTTCTCCTACGAGCAGTACTTC. This chain links TRBV28 with TRBJ2-7; D is ambiguous. The CDR3 has 14 amino acids. Germline CDR1 is MDHEN and CDR2 is SYDVKM. V was cut by 8 bases and J by 0 bases, with 14 bases left in between.

This clonotype was counted a few times. The chain combines TRBV11-2 with TRBJ2-5, with D tentatively TRBD2 (5 bases). V dropped 2 bases and J dropped 6 bases, with 19 bases sitting between them. The germline CDR1 and CDR2 sequences are SGHAT and FQNNGV. The length of the CDR3 is 16 residues. The CDR3 nucleotides read TGTGCCAGCAGCTTAATGTCAGGTGGTAGCGCGCAGACCCAGTACTTC. Translated: CASSLMSGGSAQTQYF.

The gene calls are TRBV6-1 and TRBJ2-2, with D unclear. Looked up from germline, CDR1 is MNHNS and CDR2 is SASEGT. The CDR3 is 14 amino acids. Trimming shortened V by 3 bases and J by 1 base, and 6 bases separated the two germline ends. CDR3 amino acids: CASSDWWNTGELFF. In DNA form, the CDR3 reads TGTGCCAGCAGTGACTGGTGGAACACCGGGGAGCTGTTTTTT.

In its sample, this clonotype was seen many times. The CDR3 here is CASSESKGVSNQPQHF. The CDR3 DNA is TGCGCCAGCAGTGAGTCGAAGGGGGTGAGCAATCAGCCCCAGCATTTT. The J gene is TRBJ1-5, the V gene TRBV10-2, with TRBD1 as a possible D gene (6 bases). This CDR3 is built from 16 residues. V lost 0 bases to trimming and J lost 1 base, with 10 bases between them. Germline values: CDR1 WSHSY, CDR2 SAAADI.

This clonotype was seen more than once but under ten times. V usage is TRBV2 and J usage is TRBJ2-2; unclear D gene. The CDR3 runs to 14 residues. Germline V CDR1 and CDR2: SNHLY, FYNNEI. The germline V and J ends were trimmed by 7 bases and 1 base, with 10 bases remaining between them. CDR3 sequence: CASKEGLNTGELFF. CDR3 nucleotide sequence: TGTGCCAGCAAGGAAGGGCTGAACACCGGGGAGCTGTTTTTT.

The chain combines TRBV6-5 with TRBJ1-6; a possible D gene is TRBD1 (5 bases). The germline gives CDR1 MNHEY, CDR2 SVGAGI. The CDR3 has 14 residues. The V gene lost 4 bases and the J gene lost 10 bases, with 14 bases spanning the gap. CDR3 amino acids: CASSLTGPGSPLHF. The CDR3 coding sequence is TGTGCCAGCAGTTTGACGGGGCCGGGGTCACCCCTCCACTTT.